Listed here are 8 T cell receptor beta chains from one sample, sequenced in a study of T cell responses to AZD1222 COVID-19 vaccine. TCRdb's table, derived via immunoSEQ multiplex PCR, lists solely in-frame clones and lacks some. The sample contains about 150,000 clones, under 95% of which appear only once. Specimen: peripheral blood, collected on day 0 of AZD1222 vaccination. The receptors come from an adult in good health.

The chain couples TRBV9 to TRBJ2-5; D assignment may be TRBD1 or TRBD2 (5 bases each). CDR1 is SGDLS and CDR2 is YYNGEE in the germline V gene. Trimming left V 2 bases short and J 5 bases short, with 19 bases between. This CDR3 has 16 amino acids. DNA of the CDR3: TGTGCCAGCAGCGTGGGGTGGGACCCAACTCGGGAGACCCAGTACTTC. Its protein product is CASSVGWDPTRETQYF.

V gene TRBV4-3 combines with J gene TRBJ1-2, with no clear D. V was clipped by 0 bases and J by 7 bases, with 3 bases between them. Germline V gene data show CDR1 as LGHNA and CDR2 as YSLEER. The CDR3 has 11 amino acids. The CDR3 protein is CASSQDGGYTF. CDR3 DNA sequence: TGCGCCAGCAGCCAAGATGGTGGCTACACCTTC.

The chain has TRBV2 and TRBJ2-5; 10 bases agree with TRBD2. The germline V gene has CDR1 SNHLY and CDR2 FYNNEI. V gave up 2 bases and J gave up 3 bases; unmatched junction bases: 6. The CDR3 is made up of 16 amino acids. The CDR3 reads CASSEIRLAGEETQYF. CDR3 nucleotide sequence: TGTGCCAGCAGTGAAATCCGGCTAGCGGGAGAAGAGACCCAGTACTTC.

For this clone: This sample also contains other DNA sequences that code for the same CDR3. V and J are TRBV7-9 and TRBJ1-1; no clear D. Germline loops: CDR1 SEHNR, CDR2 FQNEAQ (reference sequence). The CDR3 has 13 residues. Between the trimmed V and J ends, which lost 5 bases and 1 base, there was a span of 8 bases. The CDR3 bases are TGTGCCAGCAGCCCCGGAGGGAACACTGAAGCTTTCTTT. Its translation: CASSPGGNTEAFF.

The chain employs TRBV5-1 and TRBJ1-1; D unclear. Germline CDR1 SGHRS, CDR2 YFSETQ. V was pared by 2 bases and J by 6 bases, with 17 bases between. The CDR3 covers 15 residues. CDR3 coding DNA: TGCGCCAGCAGCTTTCAGGTGGGCTCGGGTGCTGAAGCTTTCTTT. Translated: CASSFQVGSGAEAFF. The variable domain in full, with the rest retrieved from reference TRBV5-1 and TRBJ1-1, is KAGVTQTPRYLIKTRGQQVTLSCSPISGHRSVSWYQQTPGQGLQFLFEYFSETQRNKGNFPGRFSGRQFSNSRSEMNVSTLELGDSALYLCASSFQVGSGAEAFFGQGTRLTVV.

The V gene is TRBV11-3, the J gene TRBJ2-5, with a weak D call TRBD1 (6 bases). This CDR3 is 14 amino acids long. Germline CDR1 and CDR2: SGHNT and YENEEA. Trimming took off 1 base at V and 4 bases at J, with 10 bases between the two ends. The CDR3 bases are TGTGCCAGCAGCTTAGTGGCAGGGGTAGAGACCCAGTACTTC. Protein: CASSLVAGVETQYF.

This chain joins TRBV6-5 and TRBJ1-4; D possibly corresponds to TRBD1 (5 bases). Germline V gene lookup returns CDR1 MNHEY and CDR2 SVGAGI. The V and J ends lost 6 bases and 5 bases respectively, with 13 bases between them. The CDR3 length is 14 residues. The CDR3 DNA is TGTGCCAGCAGGAGGGGTCAGGAAAATGAAAAACTGTTTTTT. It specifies CASRRGQENEKLFF.

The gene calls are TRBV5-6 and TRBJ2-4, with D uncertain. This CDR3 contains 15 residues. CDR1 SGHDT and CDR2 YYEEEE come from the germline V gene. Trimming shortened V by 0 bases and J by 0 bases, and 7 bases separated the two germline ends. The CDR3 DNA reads TGTGCCAGCAGCTTGGTTGGCTTAGCCAAAAACATTCAGTACTTC. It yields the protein CASSLVGLAKNIQYF.